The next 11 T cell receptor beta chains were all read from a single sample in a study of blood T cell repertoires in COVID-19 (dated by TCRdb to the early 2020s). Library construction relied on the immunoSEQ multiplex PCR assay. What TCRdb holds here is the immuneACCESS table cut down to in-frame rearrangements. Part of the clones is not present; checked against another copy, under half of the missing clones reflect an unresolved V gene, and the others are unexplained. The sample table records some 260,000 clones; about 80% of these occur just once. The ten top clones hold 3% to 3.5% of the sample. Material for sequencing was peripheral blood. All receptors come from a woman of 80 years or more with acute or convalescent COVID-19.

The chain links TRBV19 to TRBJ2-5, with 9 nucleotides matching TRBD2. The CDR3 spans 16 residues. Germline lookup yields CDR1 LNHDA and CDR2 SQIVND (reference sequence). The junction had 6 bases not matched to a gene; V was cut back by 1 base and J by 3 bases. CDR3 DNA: TGTGCCAGTAGTATAGGGGGCCTAGCGGGGAAAGAGACCCAGTACTTC. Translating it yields CASSIGGLAGKETQYF.

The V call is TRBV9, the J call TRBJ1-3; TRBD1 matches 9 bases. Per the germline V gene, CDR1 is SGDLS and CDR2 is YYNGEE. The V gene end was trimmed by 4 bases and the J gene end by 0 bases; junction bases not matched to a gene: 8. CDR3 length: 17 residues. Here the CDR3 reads CASSPQGAMSSGNTIYF. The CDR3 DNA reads TGTGCCAGCAGCCCACAGGGGGCGATGAGCTCTGGAAACACCATATATTTT.

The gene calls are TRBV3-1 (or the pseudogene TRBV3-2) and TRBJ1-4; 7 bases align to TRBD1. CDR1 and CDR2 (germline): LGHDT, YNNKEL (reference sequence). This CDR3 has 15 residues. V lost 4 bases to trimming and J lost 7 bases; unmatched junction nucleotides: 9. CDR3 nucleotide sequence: TGTGCCAGCAGCCTCCAGGGGGTTTTTGGTGAAAAACTGTTTTTT. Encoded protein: CASSLQGVFGEKLFF.

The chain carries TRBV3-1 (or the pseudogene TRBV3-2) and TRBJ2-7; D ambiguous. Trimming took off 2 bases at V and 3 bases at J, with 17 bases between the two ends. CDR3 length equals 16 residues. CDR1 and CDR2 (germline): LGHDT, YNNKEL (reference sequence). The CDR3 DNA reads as TGTGCCAGCAGCCAATCCGGGTCGGGTCGCTACTACGAGCAGTACTTC. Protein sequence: CASSQSGSGRYYEQYF.

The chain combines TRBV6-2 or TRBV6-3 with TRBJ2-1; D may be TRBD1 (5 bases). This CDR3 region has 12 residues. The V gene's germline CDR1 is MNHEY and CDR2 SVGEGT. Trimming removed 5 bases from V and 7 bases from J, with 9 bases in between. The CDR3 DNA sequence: TGTGCCAGCAGTCGACAGCTAAATGAGCAGTTCTTC. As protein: CASSRQLNEQFF.

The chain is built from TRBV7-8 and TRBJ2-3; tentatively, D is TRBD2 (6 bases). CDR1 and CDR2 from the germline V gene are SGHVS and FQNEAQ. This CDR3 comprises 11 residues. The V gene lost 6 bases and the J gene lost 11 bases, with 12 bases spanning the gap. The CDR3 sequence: CASSRLGRQYF. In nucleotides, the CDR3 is TGTGCCAGCAGTCGACTCGGGAGGCAGTATTTT. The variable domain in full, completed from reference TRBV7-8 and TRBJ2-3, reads GAGVSQSPRYKVAKRGQDVALRCDPISGHVSLFWYQQALGQGPEFLTYFQNEAQLDKSGLPSDRFFAERPEGSVSTLKIQRTQQEDSAVYLCASSRLGRQYFGPGTRLTVL.

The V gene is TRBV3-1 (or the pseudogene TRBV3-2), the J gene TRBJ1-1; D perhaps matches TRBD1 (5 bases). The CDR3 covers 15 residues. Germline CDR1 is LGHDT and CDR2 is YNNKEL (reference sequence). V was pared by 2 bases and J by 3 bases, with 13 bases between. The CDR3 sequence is CASSQRGGGDTEAFF. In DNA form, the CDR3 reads TGTGCCAGCAGCCAACGTGGGGGAGGGGACACTGAAGCTTTCTTT.

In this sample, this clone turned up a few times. Here the CDR3 reads CASREYRWSENTEAFF. CDR3 DNA: TGTGCCAGCAGGGAATACCGGTGGAGCGAGAACACTGAAGCTTTCTTT. The chain has TRBV6-1 and TRBJ1-1; D is unclear. The CDR3 runs 16 residues. Trimming left V 6 bases short and J 1 base short, with 18 bases between. Germline V gene sequence: CDR1 MNHNS, CDR2 SASEGT.

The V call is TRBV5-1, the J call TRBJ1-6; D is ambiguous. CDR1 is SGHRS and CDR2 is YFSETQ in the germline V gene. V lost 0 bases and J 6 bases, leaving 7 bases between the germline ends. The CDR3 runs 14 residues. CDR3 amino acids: CASSLDTANSPLHF. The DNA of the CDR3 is TGCGCCAGCAGCTTGGATACAGCTAATTCACCCCTCCACTTT.

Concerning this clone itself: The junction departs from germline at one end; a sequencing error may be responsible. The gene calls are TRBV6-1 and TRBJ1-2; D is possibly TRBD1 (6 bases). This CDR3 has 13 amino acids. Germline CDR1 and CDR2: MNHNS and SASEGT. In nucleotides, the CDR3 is TGTGCCAGCAGTGAAGCGCTCGGGACACCGTCGCACTTC. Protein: CASSEALGTPSHF.

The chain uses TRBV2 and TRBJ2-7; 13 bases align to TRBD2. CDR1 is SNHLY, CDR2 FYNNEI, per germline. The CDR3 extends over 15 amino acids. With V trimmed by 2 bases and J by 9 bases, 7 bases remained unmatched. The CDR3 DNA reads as TGTGCCAGCAGTGAAATTCGGACTAGCGGGGGAACGCAGTACTTC. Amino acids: CASSEIRTSGGTQYF.